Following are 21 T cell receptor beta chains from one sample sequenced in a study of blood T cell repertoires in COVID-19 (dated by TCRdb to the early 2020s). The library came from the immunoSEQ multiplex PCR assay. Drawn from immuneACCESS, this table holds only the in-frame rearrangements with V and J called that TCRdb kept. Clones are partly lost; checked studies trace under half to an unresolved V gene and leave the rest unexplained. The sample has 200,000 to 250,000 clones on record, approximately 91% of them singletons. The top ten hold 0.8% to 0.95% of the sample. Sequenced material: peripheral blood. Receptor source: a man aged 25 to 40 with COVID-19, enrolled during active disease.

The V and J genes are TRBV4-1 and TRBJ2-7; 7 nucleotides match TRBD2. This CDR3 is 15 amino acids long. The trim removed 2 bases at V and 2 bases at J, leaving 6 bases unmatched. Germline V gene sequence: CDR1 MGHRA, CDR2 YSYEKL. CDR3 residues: CASSQTTSWTYEQYF. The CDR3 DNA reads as TGCGCCAGCAGCCAAACGACTAGCTGGACCTACGAGCAGTACTTC.

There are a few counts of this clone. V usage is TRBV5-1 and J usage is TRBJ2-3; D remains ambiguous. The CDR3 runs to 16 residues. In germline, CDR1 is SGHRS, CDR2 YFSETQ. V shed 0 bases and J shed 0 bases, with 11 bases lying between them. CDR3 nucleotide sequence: TGCGCCAGCAGCTTGGGAGGCCATGCTAGCACAGATACGCAGTATTTT. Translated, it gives CASSLGGHASTDTQYF.

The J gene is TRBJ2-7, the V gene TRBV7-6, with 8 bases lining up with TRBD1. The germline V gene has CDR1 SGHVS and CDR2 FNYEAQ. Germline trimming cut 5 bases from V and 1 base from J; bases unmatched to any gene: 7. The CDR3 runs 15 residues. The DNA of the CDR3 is TGTGCCAGCAGCCCCGGGACAGGAAATTCCTACGAGCAGTACTTC. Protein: CASSPGTGNSYEQYF.

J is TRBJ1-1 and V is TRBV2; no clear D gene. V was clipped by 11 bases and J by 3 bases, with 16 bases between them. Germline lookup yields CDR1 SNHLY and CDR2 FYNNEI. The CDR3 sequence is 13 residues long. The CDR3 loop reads CAESLEEDTEAFF. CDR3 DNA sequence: TGTGCCGAATCCCTAGAGGAGGACACTGAAGCTTTCTTT.

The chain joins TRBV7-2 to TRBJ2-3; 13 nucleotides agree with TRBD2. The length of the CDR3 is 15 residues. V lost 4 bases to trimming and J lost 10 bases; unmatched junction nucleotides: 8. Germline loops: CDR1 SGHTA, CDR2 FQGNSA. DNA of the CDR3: TGTGCCAGCAGCTCGACTAGCGGGGGGACCTCTCCGCAGTATTTT. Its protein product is CASSSTSGGTSPQYF.

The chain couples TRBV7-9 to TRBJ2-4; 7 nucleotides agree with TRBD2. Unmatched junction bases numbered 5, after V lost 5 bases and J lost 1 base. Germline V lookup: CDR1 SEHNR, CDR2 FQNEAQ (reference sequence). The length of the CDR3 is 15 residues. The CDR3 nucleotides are TGTGCCAGCAGCCTGGGAGGGATGGCCAAAAACATTCAGTACTTC. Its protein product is CASSLGGMAKNIQYF.

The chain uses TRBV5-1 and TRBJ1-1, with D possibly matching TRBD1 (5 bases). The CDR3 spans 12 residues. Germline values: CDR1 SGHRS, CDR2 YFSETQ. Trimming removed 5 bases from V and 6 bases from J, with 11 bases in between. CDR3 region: CASSGAGPEAFF. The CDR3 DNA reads TGCGCCAGCAGTGGGGCCGGGCCTGAAGCTTTCTTT.

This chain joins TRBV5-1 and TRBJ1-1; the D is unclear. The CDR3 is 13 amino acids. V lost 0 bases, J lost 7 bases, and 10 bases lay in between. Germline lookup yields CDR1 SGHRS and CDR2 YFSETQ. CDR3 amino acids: CASSLVGEGEAFF. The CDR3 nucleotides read TGCGCCAGCAGCTTGGTTGGGGAGGGTGAAGCTTTCTTT.

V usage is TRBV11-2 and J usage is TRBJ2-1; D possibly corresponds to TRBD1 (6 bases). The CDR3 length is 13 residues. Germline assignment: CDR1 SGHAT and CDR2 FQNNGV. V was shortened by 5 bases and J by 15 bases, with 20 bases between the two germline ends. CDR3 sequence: CASSLSPSGARFF. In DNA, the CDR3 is TGTGCCAGCAGCCTATCCCCATCAGGGGCTAGGTTCTTC.

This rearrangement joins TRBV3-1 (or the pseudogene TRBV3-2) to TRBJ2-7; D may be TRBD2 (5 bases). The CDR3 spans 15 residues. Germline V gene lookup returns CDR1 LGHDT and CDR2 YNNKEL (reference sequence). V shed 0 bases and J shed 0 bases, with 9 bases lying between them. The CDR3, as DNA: TGTGCCAGCAGCCAAGAGGGTCGGGGCTCCTACGAGCAGTACTTC. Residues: CASSQEGRGSYEQYF.

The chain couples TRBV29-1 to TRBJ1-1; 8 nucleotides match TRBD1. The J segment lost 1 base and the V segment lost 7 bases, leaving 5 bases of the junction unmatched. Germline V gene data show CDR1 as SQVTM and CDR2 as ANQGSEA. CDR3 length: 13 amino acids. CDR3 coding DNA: TGCAGCGCCGCAGGGGGCGGGAACACTGAAGCTTTCTTT. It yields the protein CSAAGGGNTEAFF. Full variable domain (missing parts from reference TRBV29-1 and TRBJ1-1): SAVISQKPSRDICQRGTSLTIQCQVDSQVTMMFWYRQQPGQSLTLIATANQGSEATYESGFVIDKFPISRPNLTFSTLTVSNMSPEDSSIYLCSAAGGGNTEAFFGQGTRLTVV.

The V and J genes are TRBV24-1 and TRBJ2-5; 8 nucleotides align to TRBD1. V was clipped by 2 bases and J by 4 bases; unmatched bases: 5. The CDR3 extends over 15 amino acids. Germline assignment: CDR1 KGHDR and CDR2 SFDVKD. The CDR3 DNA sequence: TGTGCCACCAGTGATTCCAGTGACAGGGGAGAGACCCAGTACTTC. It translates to CATSDSSDRGETQYF.

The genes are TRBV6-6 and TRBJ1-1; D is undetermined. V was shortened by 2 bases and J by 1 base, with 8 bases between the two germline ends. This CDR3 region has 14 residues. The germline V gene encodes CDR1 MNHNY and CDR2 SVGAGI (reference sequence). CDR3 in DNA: TGTGCCAGCAGTTACCCTCCAGAGAACACTGAAGCTTTCTTT. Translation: CASSYPPENTEAFF.

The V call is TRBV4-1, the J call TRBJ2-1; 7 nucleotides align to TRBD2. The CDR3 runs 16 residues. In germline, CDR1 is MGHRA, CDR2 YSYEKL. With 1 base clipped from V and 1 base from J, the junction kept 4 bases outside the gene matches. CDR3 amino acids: CASSQAGGGSYNEQFF. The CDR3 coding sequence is TGCGCCAGCAGCCAAGCCGGCGGGGGTTCCTACAATGAGCAGTTCTTC.

This CDR3 reads CASSQLEKYQPQHF. CDR3 DNA: TGTGCCAGCAGCCAATTAGAGAAGTATCAGCCCCAGCATTTT. The chain joins TRBV16 to TRBJ1-5; D gene unclear. The V and J ends lost 1 base and 5 bases respectively, with 9 bases between them. The V gene's germline CDR1 is KGHSY and CDR2 FQNENV. The CDR3 covers 14 residues.

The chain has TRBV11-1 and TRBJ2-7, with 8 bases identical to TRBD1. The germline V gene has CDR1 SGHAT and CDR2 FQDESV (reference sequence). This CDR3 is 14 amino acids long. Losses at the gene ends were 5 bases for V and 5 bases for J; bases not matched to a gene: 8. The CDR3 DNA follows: TGTGCCAGCAGCCCCTGGACAGGGAGCCACGAGCAGTACTTC. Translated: CASSPWTGSHEQYF.

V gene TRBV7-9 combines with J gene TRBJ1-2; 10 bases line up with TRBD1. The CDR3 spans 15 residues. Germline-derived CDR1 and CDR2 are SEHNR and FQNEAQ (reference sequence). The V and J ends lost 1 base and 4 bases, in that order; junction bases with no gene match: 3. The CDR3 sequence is CASSLVWDRGYGYTF. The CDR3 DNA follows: TGTGCCAGCAGCTTAGTTTGGGACAGGGGCTATGGCTACACCTTC.

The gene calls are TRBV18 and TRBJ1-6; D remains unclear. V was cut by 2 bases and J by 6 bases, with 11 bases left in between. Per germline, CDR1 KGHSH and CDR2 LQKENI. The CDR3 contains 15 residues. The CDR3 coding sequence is TGTGCCAGCTCACCAATCCAAAACTTTAATTCACCCCTCCACTTT. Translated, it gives CASSPIQNFNSPLHF.

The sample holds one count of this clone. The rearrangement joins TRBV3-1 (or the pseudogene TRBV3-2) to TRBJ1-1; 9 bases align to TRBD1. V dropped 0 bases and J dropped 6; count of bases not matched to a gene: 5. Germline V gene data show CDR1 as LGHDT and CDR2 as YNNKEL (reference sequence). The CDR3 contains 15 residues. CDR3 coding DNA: TGTGCCAGCAGCCAAGACCCGGGACAGGGATCTGAAGCTTTCTTT. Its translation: CASSQDPGQGSEAFF.

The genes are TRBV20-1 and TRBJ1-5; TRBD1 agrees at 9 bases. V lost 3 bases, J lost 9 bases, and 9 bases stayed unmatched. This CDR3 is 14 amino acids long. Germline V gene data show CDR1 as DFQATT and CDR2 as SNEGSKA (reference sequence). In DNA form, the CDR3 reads TGCAGTGCTAGTCCGGGACAGGGAAGGGTGCCCCAGCATTTT. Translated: CSASPGQGRVPQHF.

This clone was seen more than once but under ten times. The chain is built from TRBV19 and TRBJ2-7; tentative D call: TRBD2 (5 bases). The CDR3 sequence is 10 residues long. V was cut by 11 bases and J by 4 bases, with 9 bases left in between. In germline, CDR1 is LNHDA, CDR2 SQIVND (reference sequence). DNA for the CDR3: TGTGCCGAGGGTACTTACGAGCAGTACTTC. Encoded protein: CAEGTYEQYF.